The 27 T cell receptor beta chains listed next were all sequenced from one sample in a study of blood T cell repertoires in COVID-19. Assay used: immunoSEQ multiplex PCR; TCRdb lists only in-frame clones, some missing. The sample includes about 320,000 clones, approximately 86% of them seen just once. The sample was PBMCs or T cells enriched from blood (not recorded which). Source of these receptors: a woman younger than 35 who had recovered from COVID-19.

V gene TRBV18 combines with J gene TRBJ1-4, with a possible D match to TRBD1 (5 bases). The ends were cut back, 3 bases at V and 0 bases at J, with 11 bases in the middle. From germline, CDR1 is KGHSH and CDR2 LQKENI. The CDR3 is made up of 16 amino acids. In DNA form, the CDR3 reads TGTGCCAGCTCACCTCGACAGCAAACAACTAATGAAAAACTGTTTTTT. Its translation: CASSPRQQTTNEKLFF.

This sequence joins TRBV29-1 and TRBJ2-5; D is unclear. The CDR3 length is 12 residues. The V gene's germline CDR1 is SQVTM and CDR2 ANQGSEA. V was clipped by 6 bases and J by 5 bases, with 13 bases between them. Here the CDR3 DNA reads TGCAGCGTAACCTTGGAGAGGGAGACCCAGTACTTC. This sequence encodes CSVTLERETQYF.

The rearrangement uses TRBV13 and TRBJ2-3; tentatively, D is TRBD2 (6 bases). CDR1 PRHDT and CDR2 FYEKMQ come from the germline V gene (reference sequence). This CDR3 has 19 amino acids. The ends were cut back, 0 bases at V and 0 bases at J, with 19 bases in the middle. This chain's CDR3 is CASSLGSPFVGGSTDTQYF. The CDR3 DNA reads as TGTGCCAGCAGCTTAGGCTCCCCTTTCGTGGGGGGAAGCACAGATACGCAGTATTTT.

V usage is TRBV6-5 and J usage is TRBJ2-7; TRBD2 might be the D (6 bases). V was cut by 2 bases and J by 4 bases, with 12 bases left in between. Germline V CDR1 and CDR2: MNHEY, SVGAGI. The CDR3 runs to 14 residues. The CDR3 here is CASSYGSGVYEQYF. CDR3 sequence (DNA): TGTGCCAGCAGTTACGGTAGCGGAGTTTACGAGCAGTACTTC.

This chain uses TRBV2 with TRBJ1-1; tentative D call: TRBD1 (5 bases). V was clipped by 3 bases and J by 11 bases, with 16 bases between them. The CDR3 contains 13 residues. Germline loops: CDR1 SNHLY, CDR2 FYNNEI. For the CDR3, the DNA is TGTGCCAGCAGTGAGGGGGAGGGGAGAACGGCTTTCTTT. Translating it yields CASSEGEGRTAFF.

The rearrangement joins TRBV9 to TRBJ1-2, with 7 bases aligning to TRBD1. The CDR3 totals 13 residues. Germline CDR1 is SGDLS and CDR2 is YYNGEE. V trimming: 4 bases; J trimming: 7 bases; junction bases outside the gene matches: 7. The CDR3 is CASSPPGQRGYTF. The CDR3 bases are TGTGCCAGCAGCCCTCCGGGACAGCGTGGCTACACCTTC.

CDR3 bases: TGTGCCAGCAGCCTACCACGGACAGTGAACTCATACGAGCAGTACTTC. It yields the protein CASSLPRTVNSYEQYF. The gene calls are TRBV2 and TRBJ2-7, with D perhaps TRBD1 (6 bases). In germline, CDR1 is SNHLY, CDR2 FYNNEI. V gave up 6 bases and J gave up 4 bases, with 22 bases separating them. The CDR3 covers 16 residues.

This rearrangement joins TRBV29-1 to TRBJ1-4; 8 bases map to TRBD1. V dropped 7 bases and J dropped 8; count of bases not matched to a gene: 6. The CDR3 sequence is 12 residues long. Germline assignment: CDR1 SQVTM and CDR2 ANQGSEA. The CDR3 DNA follows: TGCAGCGGAGGACAGGGTGACGAAAAACTGTTTTTT. Protein product: CSGGQGDEKLFF.

This clone was picked up many times. The rearrangement links TRBV2 to TRBJ2-7; 9 nucleotides match TRBD1. V lost 6 bases to trimming and J lost 3 bases; unmatched junction nucleotides: 3. The CDR3 has 13 residues. Germline CDR1 SNHLY, CDR2 FYNNEI. This chain's CDR3 is CASRRGQGYEQYF. CDR3 coding DNA: TGTGCCAGCAGGAGGGGACAGGGCTACGAGCAGTACTTC.

This chain connects TRBV28 to TRBJ1-4; D might be TRBD1 (6 bases). From germline, CDR1 is MDHEN and CDR2 SYDVKM. The CDR3 is 16 residues long. The V and J ends lost 6 bases and 4 bases respectively, with 18 bases between them. Written as DNA, the CDR3 is TGTGCCAGCAGCCGTACAGGGAGATTGGGTAATGAAAAACTGTTTTTT. This codes for CASSRTGRLGNEKLFF.

This chain joins TRBV3-1 (or the pseudogene TRBV3-2) and TRBJ1-3; D call uncertain. CDR3 size: 13 residues. Looked up from germline, CDR1 is LGHDT and CDR2 is YNNKEL (reference sequence). V lost 1 base, J lost 13 bases, and 14 bases lay in between. Written as DNA, the CDR3 is TGTGCCAGCAGCCAAGGGAGCGGAATTCCGATATATTTT. Translation gives CASSQGSGIPIYF.

The chain has TRBV14 and TRBJ2-1; D gene uncertain. Trimming removed 3 bases at V and 3 bases at J, with 3 bases between. The CDR3 spans 12 residues. Germline V CDR1 and CDR2: SGHDN, FVKESK. This chain's CDR3 is CASSHIYNEQFF. The CDR3 coding sequence is TGTGCCAGCAGCCACATCTACAATGAGCAGTTCTTC.

This chain uses TRBV6-2 or TRBV6-3 with TRBJ2-7; TRBD1 matches 8 bases. The V gene end was trimmed by 0 bases and the J gene end by 6 bases; junction bases not matched to a gene: 10. Germline CDR1 reads MNHEY; CDR2 reads SVGEGT. The CDR3 consists of 16 residues. CDR3 nucleotides: TGTGCCAGCAGTTACTCCAGGGGGCCTTTTGACTCCGAGCAGTACTTC. Amino acids: CASSYSRGPFDSEQYF.

In its sample, this clone was seen a few times. The chain has TRBV2 and TRBJ1-1; perhaps TRBD1 as D (6 bases). Trimming left V 0 bases short and J 0 bases short, with 17 bases between. Germline V gene data show CDR1 as SNHLY and CDR2 as FYNNEI. This CDR3 has 18 amino acids. This chain's CDR3 is CASSEAGRGAQLNTEAFF. The CDR3 DNA is TGTGCCAGCAGTGAAGCCGGCAGGGGAGCGCAATTGAACACTGAAGCTTTCTTT. The variable domain in full, completed from reference TRBV2 and TRBJ1-1, reads EPEVTQTPSHQVTQMGQEVILRCVPISNHLYFYWYRQILGQKVEFLVSFYNNEISEKSEIFDDQFSVERPDGSNFTLKIRSTKLEDSAMYFCASSEAGRGAQLNTEAFFGQGTRLTVV.

This chain joins TRBV5-1 and TRBJ2-7, with 9 bases that match TRBD1. The trim removed 0 bases at V and 5 bases at J, leaving 12 bases unmatched. Germline-derived CDR1 and CDR2 are SGHRS and YFSETQ. This CDR3 region has 17 residues. The CDR3 sequence: CASSLGFGGDRAHEQYF. The CDR3 DNA sequence: TGCGCCAGCAGCTTGGGGTTCGGAGGGGACAGGGCCCACGAGCAGTACTTC.

DNA of the CDR3: TGTGCCAGCAGTGGAGTGGGACTTGAAATTCAGTACTTC. This gives the protein CASSGVGLEIQYF. The genes are TRBV28 and TRBJ2-4; possible D gene TRBD2, 6 bases. Germline V gene lookup returns CDR1 MDHEN and CDR2 SYDVKM. Trimming took off 5 bases at V and 10 bases at J, with 15 bases between the two ends. This CDR3 is 13 amino acids long.

The genes are TRBV5-4 and TRBJ2-7; 12 bases match TRBD2. The CDR3 is made up of 14 amino acids. From germline, CDR1 is SGHNT and CDR2 YYREEE (reference sequence). V lost 2 bases and J lost 7; bases outside the gene matches: 4. This CDR3 reads CASSFGLAGSEQYF. The CDR3 DNA sequence: TGTGCCAGCAGCTTTGGACTAGCGGGAAGTGAGCAGTACTTC.

The V gene is TRBV28, the J gene TRBJ2-1; weak D call: TRBD2 (7 bases). Germline CDR1 MDHEN, CDR2 SYDVKM. The CDR3 is made up of 16 amino acids. V gave up 7 bases and J gave up 2 bases, with 18 bases separating them. The CDR3 DNA reads TGTGCCAGCATCTCGTGGGGGGGCGACCCCTACAATGAGCAGTTCTTC. Its protein product is CASISWGGDPYNEQFF.

The gene calls are TRBV28 and TRBJ2-7; D may be TRBD1 (5 bases). The length of the CDR3 is 18 residues. CDR1 and CDR2 from the germline V gene are MDHEN and SYDVKM. V lost 5 bases, J lost 5 bases, and 28 bases lay in between. The CDR3 DNA follows: TGTGCCAGCAGTCCGACGACAGTAGTGTTCAGGGCGTCCAACGAGCAGTACTTC. This translates into CASSPTTVVFRASNEQYF.

The chain couples TRBV29-1 to TRBJ1-1; D possibly corresponds to TRBD1 (6 bases). Germline V gene data show CDR1 as SQVTM and CDR2 as ANQGSEA. Trimming left V 5 bases short and J 5 bases short, with 18 bases between. The CDR3 extends over 14 amino acids. The CDR3 bases are TGCAGCGTTCTCTCAGGACAGACGGGGACTGAAGCTTTCTTT. Translation gives CSVLSGQTGTEAFF.

CDR3 in DNA: TGTGCCAGCTCACCTGGACGTCGGGGAGATCAGCCCCAGCATTTT. It specifies CASSPGRRGDQPQHF. The J gene is TRBJ1-5, the V gene TRBV18; D ambiguous. Germline V gene sequence: CDR1 KGHSH, CDR2 LQKENI. V gave up 3 bases and J gave up 5 bases, with 14 bases separating them. This CDR3 has 15 residues.

This chain connects TRBV6-9 to TRBJ1-2, with D perhaps matching TRBD1 (5 bases). Per germline, CDR1 MNHGY and CDR2 SVAAGI. Between the trimmed V and J ends, which lost 3 bases and 8 bases, there was a span of 13 bases. The CDR3 runs to 13 residues. This CDR3 is CASSYTDSYGYTF. The CDR3 nucleotides read TGTGCCAGCAGTTACACCGACAGTTACGGCTACACCTTC.

This chain connects TRBV18 to TRBJ1-2; D possibly corresponds to TRBD1 (5 bases). The CDR3 has 14 amino acids. Looked up from germline, CDR1 is KGHSH and CDR2 is LQKENI. The germline V and J ends were trimmed by 2 bases and 5 bases, with 12 bases remaining between them. CDR3 nucleotide sequence: TGTGCCAGCTCACCAGACAGTGTGGGGTATGGCTACACCTTC. Translated: CASSPDSVGYGYTF.

The chain is built from TRBV19 and TRBJ2-2; 8 positions agree with TRBD2. The CDR3 is made up of 15 amino acids. V lost 6 bases, J lost 2 bases, and 5 bases stayed unmatched. Germline CDR1 LNHDA, CDR2 SQIVND (reference sequence). CDR3 amino acids: CASRRAGANTGELFF. The CDR3 DNA follows: TGTGCCAGTAGGAGAGCGGGAGCAAACACCGGGGAGCTGTTTTTT. The full variable domain, its missing parts supplied by reference TRBV19 and TRBJ2-2, is DGGITQSPKYLFRKEGQNVTLSCEQNLNHDAMYWYRQDPGQGLRLIYYSQIVNDFQKGDIAEGYSVSREKKESFPLTVTSAQKNPTAFYLCASRRAGANTGELFFGEGSRLTVL.

This clone was detected a few times. The V gene is TRBV2, the J gene TRBJ1-1; D gene unclear. The CDR3 covers 14 residues. The germline V and J ends were trimmed by 7 bases and 4 bases, with 16 bases remaining between them. Germline-derived CDR1 and CDR2 are SNHLY and FYNNEI. Here the CDR3 DNA reads TGTGCCAGCACGACTTCCTACTCGGGCACTGAAGCTTTCTTT. This encodes CASTTSYSGTEAFF.

The chain uses TRBV5-5 and TRBJ2-5; D uncertain. CDR1 is SGHKS and CDR2 is YYEKEE in the germline V gene (reference sequence). V lost 1 base, J lost 5 bases, and 15 bases lay in between. This CDR3 is built from 15 residues. This CDR3 reads CASSLFNLMSETQYF. The CDR3 bases are TGTGCCAGCAGCTTGTTCAATCTTATGAGCGAGACCCAGTACTTC. Combining the CDR3 with reference TRBV5-5 and TRBJ2-5 gives the whole variable domain DAGVTQSPTHLIKTRGQQVTLRCSPISGHKSVSWYQQVLGQGPQFIFQYYEKEERGRGNFPDRFSARQFPNYSSELNVNALLLGDSALYLCASSLFNLMSETQYFGPGTRLLVL.

The rearrangement joins TRBV3-1 (or the pseudogene TRBV3-2) to TRBJ1-3; possible D gene TRBD1, 6 bases. The germline V gene has CDR1 LGHDT and CDR2 YNNKEL (reference sequence). V was shortened by 4 bases and J by 3 bases, with 16 bases between the two germline ends. The CDR3 runs to 16 residues. The CDR3 here is CASSLRGGPVGNTIYF. In DNA, the CDR3 is TGTGCCAGCAGCCTCCGAGGGGGTCCGGTTGGAAACACCATATATTTT.